This is a list of T cell receptor beta chains from one sample in a study of blood T cell repertoires in COVID-19. TCRdb's copy holds only in-frame clones and misses some; the assay was immunoSEQ multiplex PCR. The sample has approximately 350,000 clones, about 89% seen once. Sequenced material: peripheral blood. The receptors were sampled from a woman in her 50s with COVID-19, enrolled during active disease. The CDR3 runs from the conserved cysteine through the conserved F or W. Fields, in order: J gene, clone size, V gene, D gene, CDR3 DNA, CDR3 protein. A D gene is named only where the DNA matches it firmly. Where a row states a size, it is once, few, many or the class of an expanded clone; other rows omit it.

J gene: TRBJ1-5; clone size: few; V gene: TRBV25-1; D gene: -; CDR3 DNA: TGTGCCAGCAGTGACAGGGGAACACAGCCCCAGCATTTT; CDR3 protein: CASSDRGTQPQHF
J gene: TRBJ1-2; clone size: -; V gene: TRBV19; D gene: TRBD1; CDR3 DNA: TGTGCCAGTATCGAGGGGGCGAGAGACTATGGCTACACCTTC; CDR3 protein: CASIEGARDYGYTF
J gene: TRBJ2-7; clone size: few; V gene: TRBV7-8; D gene: TRBD2; CDR3 DNA: TGTGCCAGCAGCTTAGTGTCCCTAGCGGGAGTCGAGCAGTACTTC; CDR3 protein: CASSLVSLAGVEQYF
J gene: TRBJ2-7; clone size: few; V gene: TRBV5-4; D gene: TRBD1; CDR3 DNA: TGTGCCAGCAGCTGGGGCGGACAGGGGAGAAACCGCGAGCAGTACTTC; CDR3 protein: CASSWGGQGRNREQYF
J gene: TRBJ2-7; clone size: -; V gene: TRBV4-3; D gene: TRBD1; CDR3 DNA: TGCGCCAGCAGCCAAGACCCAGGGGGAGACGAGCAGTACTTC; CDR3 protein: CASSQDPGGDEQYF
J gene: TRBJ2-2; clone size: -; V gene: TRBV5-1; D gene: TRBD1; CDR3 DNA: TGCGCCAGCAGCTTGGTAGGGACAGGAACTACCGGGGAGCTGTTTTTT; CDR3 protein: CASSLVGTGTTGELFF
J gene: TRBJ2-7; clone size: -; V gene: TRBV6-6; D gene: TRBD1; CDR3 DNA: TGTGCCAGCAGTTATGGACAGGAGTACGAGCAGTACTTC; CDR3 protein: CASSYGQEYEQYF
J gene: TRBJ2-7; clone size: -; V gene: TRBV11-2; D gene: -; CDR3 DNA: TGTGCCAGCAGCCGACGGGTGCAAACCTACGAGCAGTACTTC; CDR3 protein: CASSRRVQTYEQYF
J gene: TRBJ2-7; clone size: -; V gene: TRBV14; D gene: -; CDR3 DNA: TGTGCCAGCAGCCCCCCAGAGACAGCCTACGAGCAGTACTTC; CDR3 protein: CASSPPETAYEQYF
J gene: TRBJ1-6; clone size: once; V gene: TRBV27; D gene: -; CDR3 DNA: TGTGCCAGCAGTGGGAGAGGGTCGATTCTCTCACCCCTCCACTTT; CDR3 protein: CASSGRGSILSPLHF
J gene: TRBJ1-1; clone size: -; V gene: TRBV29-1; D gene: -; CDR3 DNA: TGCAGCGTTCGACAGAAAGAGAACACTGAAGCTTTCTTT; CDR3 protein: CSVRQKENTEAFF
J gene: TRBJ1-2; clone size: -; V gene: TRBV19; D gene: TRBD1; CDR3 DNA: TGTGCCAGTTCCGACAGGGTGGCCTATGGCTACACCTTC; CDR3 protein: CASSDRVAYGYTF
J gene: TRBJ2-1; clone size: once; V gene: TRBV29-1; D gene: TRBD1; CDR3 DNA: TGCAGCGCTGGGGAGCCGGGACAGGGTAACAATGAGCAGTTCTTC; CDR3 protein: CSAGEPGQGNNEQFF
J gene: TRBJ2-1; clone size: -; V gene: TRBV24-1; D gene: TRBD1; CDR3 DNA: TGTGCCACCAGTGACCCGGGACAGCAATACAATGAGCAGTTCTTC; CDR3 protein: CATSDPGQQYNEQFF
J gene: TRBJ2-7; clone size: -; V gene: TRBV10-3; D gene: TRBD2; CDR3 DNA: TGTGCCATCAGTGAGTCAGGGCTAGCGGGAGGCGAGCAGTACTTC; CDR3 protein: CAISESGLAGGEQYF
J gene: TRBJ2-5; clone size: -; V gene: TRBV18; D gene: -; CDR3 DNA: TGTGCCAGCTCGCTCGGACTCACGGGAGAGACCCAGTACTTC; CDR3 protein: CASSLGLTGETQYF
J gene: TRBJ2-7; clone size: -; V gene: TRBV6-1; D gene: TRBD2; CDR3 DNA: TGTGCCAGCAGTGAAGAAAAACTAGCGGGAGGGTACTTC; CDR3 protein: CASSEEKLAGGYF
J gene: TRBJ2-1; clone size: few; V gene: TRBV5-1; D gene: -; CDR3 DNA: TGCGCCAGCAGCTTGACGGACAATGAGCAGTTCTTC; CDR3 protein: CASSLTDNEQFF
J gene: TRBJ2-1; clone size: -; V gene: TRBV19; D gene: TRBD1; CDR3 DNA: TGTGCCAGTAGCGGTGTACGGGCAGGGGGAAATGAGCAGTTCTTC; CDR3 protein: CASSGVRAGGNEQFF
J gene: TRBJ1-1; clone size: -; V gene: TRBV24-1; D gene: -; CDR3 DNA: TGTGCCACCAGTGATTCTCGGAGCCTGAACACTGAAGCTTTCTTT; CDR3 protein: CATSDSRSLNTEAFF
J gene: TRBJ2-1; clone size: -; V gene: TRBV21-1; D gene: -; CDR3 DNA: TGTGCCAGCAGCAAAGATCCAGCGCACGACTACAATGAGCAGTTCTTC; CDR3 protein: CASSKDPAHDYNEQFF
J gene: TRBJ2-2; clone size: -; V gene: TRBV13; D gene: TRBD2; CDR3 DNA: TGTGCCAGCAGCTTAGGATTGGGACTAGCGGGAGGCCGAGTGTACACCGGGGAGCTGTTTTTT; CDR3 protein: CASSLGLGLAGGRVYTGELFF
J gene: TRBJ2-1; clone size: many; V gene: TRBV7-3; D gene: -; CDR3 DNA: TGTGCCAGCAGCTCGGACAGAAACAATGAGCAGTTCTTC; CDR3 protein: CASSSDRNNEQFF
J gene: TRBJ2-5; clone size: -; V gene: TRBV5-1; D gene: -; CDR3 DNA: TGCGCCAGCAGCTTAAACACCGGGAGACAAGAGACCCAGTACTTC; CDR3 protein: CASSLNTGRQETQYF
J gene: TRBJ2-1; clone size: -; V gene: TRBV10-1; D gene: -; CDR3 DNA: TGCGCCAGCAGTGAGGGGGAGTGGACCTACAATGAGCAGTTCTTC; CDR3 protein: CASSEGEWTYNEQFF
J gene: TRBJ2-3; clone size: -; V gene: TRBV5-1; D gene: TRBD2; CDR3 DNA: TGCGCCAGCAGCCCCGGCTATTCGAGCGGGAGGGCAGATACGCAGTATTTT; CDR3 protein: CASSPGYSSGRADTQYF
J gene: TRBJ2-2; clone size: -; V gene: TRBV2; D gene: TRBD2; CDR3 DNA: TGTGCCAGCAGTGCGGTCGGGAGGGCCGCGAACACCGGGGAGCTGTTTTTT; CDR3 protein: CASSAVGRAANTGELFF
J gene: TRBJ2-3; clone size: few; V gene: TRBV19; D gene: -; CDR3 DNA: TGTGCCAGTAGTCCTGAACCGGGAGATACGCAGTATTTT; CDR3 protein: CASSPEPGDTQYF
J gene: TRBJ1-4; clone size: -; V gene: TRBV7-2; D gene: -; CDR3 DNA: TGTGCCAGCAGCTTATCCAGGGAATCGGGAAAACTGTTTTTT; CDR3 protein: CASSLSRESGKLFF
J gene: TRBJ2-2; clone size: -; V gene: TRBV6-5; D gene: -; CDR3 DNA: TGTGCCAGCAGTTACTCAATTGCGGGTAGCACCGGGGAGCTGTTTTTT; CDR3 protein: CASSYSIAGSTGELFF